The entry below gives a single TCR beta chain sequence along with its context. This record comes from a study of shared clonotypes between healthy human individuals. Assay used: immunoSEQ multiplex PCR; TCRdb lists only in-frame clones, some missing. The sample records almost 700,000 clones, about 91% being singletons. Between the trimmed V and J ends, which lost 3 bases and 7 bases, there was a span of 10 bases. The CDR3 has 13 amino acids. The germline V gene has CDR1 SGHVS and CDR2 FNYEAQ. Naive-designated CD8 cells lacked CD45RO, were positively enriched for CCR7, and omitted terminally differentiated effector memory CD45RA+ cells.

The chain recombines TRBV7-6 with TRBJ1-5; no clear D gene. Sequences were obtained from naive CD8+ T cells sorted from blood. This TCR derives from a man aged 30 to 45 in good health. The CDR3 DNA reads as TGTGCCAGCAGCTTGGATTGGAGGCAGCCCCAGCATTTT. Translating gives CASSLDWRQPQHF.